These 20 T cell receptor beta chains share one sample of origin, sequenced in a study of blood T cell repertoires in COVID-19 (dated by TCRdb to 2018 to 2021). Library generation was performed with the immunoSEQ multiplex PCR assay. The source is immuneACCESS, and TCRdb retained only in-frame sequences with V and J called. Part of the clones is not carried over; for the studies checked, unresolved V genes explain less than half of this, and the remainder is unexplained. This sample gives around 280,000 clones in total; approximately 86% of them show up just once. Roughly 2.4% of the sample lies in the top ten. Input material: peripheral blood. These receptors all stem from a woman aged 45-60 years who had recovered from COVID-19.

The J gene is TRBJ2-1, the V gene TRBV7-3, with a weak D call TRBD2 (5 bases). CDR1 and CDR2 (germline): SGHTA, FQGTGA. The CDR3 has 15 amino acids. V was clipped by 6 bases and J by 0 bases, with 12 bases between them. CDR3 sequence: CASSVSANSYNEQFF. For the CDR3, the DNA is TGTGCCAGCAGTGTTAGCGCGAACTCCTACAATGAGCAGTTCTTC.

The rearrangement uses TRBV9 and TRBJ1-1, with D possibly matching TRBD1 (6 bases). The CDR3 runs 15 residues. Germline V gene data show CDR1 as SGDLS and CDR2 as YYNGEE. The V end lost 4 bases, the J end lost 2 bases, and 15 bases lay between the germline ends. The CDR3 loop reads CASSPRQVPNTEAFF. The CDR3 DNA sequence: TGTGCCAGCAGCCCCCGACAGGTTCCCAACACTGAAGCTTTCTTT.

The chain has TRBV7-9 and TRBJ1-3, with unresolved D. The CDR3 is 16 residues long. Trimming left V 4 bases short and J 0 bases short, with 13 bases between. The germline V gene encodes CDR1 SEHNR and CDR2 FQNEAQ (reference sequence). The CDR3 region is CASSSRGPLSGNTIYF. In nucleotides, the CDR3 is TGTGCCAGCAGCTCACGCGGCCCACTCTCTGGAAACACCATATATTTT.

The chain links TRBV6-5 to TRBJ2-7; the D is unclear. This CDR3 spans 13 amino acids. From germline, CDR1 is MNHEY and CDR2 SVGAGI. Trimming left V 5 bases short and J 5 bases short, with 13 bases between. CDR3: CASSHFTFHEQYF. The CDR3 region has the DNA TGTGCCAGCAGTCACTTTACATTCCACGAGCAGTACTTC.

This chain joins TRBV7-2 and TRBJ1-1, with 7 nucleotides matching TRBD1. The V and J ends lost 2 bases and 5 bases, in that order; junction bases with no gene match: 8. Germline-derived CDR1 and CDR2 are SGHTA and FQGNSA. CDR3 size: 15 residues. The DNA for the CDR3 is TGTGCCAGCAGCTTATACAGGGGAGAGAGGACTGAAGCTTTCTTT. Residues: CASSLYRGERTEAFF.

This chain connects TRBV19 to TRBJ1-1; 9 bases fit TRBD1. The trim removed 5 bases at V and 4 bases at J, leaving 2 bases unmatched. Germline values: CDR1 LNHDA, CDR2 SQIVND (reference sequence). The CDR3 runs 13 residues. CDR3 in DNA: TGTGCCAGTAGTGTGACAGGGGGCACTGAAGCTTTCTTT. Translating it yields CASSVTGGTEAFF. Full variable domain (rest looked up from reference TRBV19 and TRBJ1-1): DGGITQSPKYLFRKEGQNVTLSCEQNLNHDAMYWYRQDPGQGLRLIYYSQIVNDFQKGDIAEGYSVSREKKESFPLTVTSAQKNPTAFYLCASSVTGGTEAFFGQGTRLTVV.

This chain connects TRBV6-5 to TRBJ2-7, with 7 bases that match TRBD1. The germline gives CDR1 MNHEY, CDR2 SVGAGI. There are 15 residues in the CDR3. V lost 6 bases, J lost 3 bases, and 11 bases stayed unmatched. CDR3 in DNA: TGTGCCAGCAGGGGGACCGGGACAGCCAACTACGAGCAGTACTTC. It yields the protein CASRGTGTANYEQYF.

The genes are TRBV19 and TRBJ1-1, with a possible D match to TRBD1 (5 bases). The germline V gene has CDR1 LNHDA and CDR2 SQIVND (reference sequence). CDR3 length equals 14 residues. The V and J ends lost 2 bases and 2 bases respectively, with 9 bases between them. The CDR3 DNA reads TGTGCCAGTAGTATAATAGGGGCCAACACTGAAGCTTTCTTT. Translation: CASSIIGANTEAFF.

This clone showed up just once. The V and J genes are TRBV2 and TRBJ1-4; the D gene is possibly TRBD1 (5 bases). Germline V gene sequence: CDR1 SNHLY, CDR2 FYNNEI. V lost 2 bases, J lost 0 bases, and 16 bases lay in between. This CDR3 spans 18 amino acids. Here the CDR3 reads CASSEIGLRGPTNEKLFF. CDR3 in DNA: TGTGCCAGCAGTGAAATCGGCCTAAGGGGCCCAACTAATGAAAAACTGTTTTTT.

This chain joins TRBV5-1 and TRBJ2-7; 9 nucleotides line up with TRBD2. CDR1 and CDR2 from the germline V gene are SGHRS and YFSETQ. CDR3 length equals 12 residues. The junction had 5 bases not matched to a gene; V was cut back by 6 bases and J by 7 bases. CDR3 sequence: CASKELAGEQYF. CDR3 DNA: TGCGCCAGCAAGGAACTAGCGGGTGAGCAGTACTTC.

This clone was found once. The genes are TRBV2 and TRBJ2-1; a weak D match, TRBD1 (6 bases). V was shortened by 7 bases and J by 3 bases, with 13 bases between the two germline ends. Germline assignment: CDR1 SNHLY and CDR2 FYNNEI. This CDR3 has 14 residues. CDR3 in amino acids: CASTESGDYNEQFF. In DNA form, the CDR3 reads TGTGCCAGCACCGAATCAGGGGACTACAATGAGCAGTTCTTC.

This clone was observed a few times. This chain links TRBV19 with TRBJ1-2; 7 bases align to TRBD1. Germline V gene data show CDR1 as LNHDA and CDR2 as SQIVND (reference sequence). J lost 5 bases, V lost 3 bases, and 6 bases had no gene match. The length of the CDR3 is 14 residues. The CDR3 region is CASSIEGARYGYTF. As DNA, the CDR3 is TGTGCCAGTAGTATCGAGGGGGCAAGGTATGGCTACACCTTC.

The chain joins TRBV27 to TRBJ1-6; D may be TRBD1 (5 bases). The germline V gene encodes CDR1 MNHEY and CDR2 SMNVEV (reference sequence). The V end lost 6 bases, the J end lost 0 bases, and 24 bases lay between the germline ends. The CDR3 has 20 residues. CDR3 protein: CASRLMGGEFSSSYNSPLHF. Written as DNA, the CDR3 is TGTGCCAGCAGATTGATGGGGGGGGAGTTTTCGAGCTCCTATAATTCACCCCTCCACTTT.

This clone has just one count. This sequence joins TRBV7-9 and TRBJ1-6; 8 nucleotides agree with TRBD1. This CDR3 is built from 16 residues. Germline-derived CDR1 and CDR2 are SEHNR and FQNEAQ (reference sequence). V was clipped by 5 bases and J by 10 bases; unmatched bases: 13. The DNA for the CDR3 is TGTGCCAGCAGCCCTGGACAGGGCAGGGGTGGGTCACCCCTCCACTTT. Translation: CASSPGQGRGGSPLHF.

DNA of the CDR3: TGTGCCTGGAGTGGACAGGGAGGAGATACGCAGTATTTT. Translated: CAWSGQGGDTQYF. The gene calls are TRBV30 and TRBJ2-3; possibly TRBD1 for D (7 bases). CDR1 is GTSNPN, CDR2 SVGIG, per germline (reference sequence). The CDR3 is made up of 13 amino acids. V gave up 1 base and J gave up 5 bases, with 10 bases separating them. Looking up the rest from reference TRBV30 and TRBJ2-3 gives the full variable domain: SQTIHQWPATLVQPVGSPLSLECTVEGTSNPNLYWYRQAAGRGLQLLFYSVGIGQISSEVPQNLSASRPQDRQFILSSKKLLLSDSGFYLCAWSGQGGDTQYFGPGTRLTVL.

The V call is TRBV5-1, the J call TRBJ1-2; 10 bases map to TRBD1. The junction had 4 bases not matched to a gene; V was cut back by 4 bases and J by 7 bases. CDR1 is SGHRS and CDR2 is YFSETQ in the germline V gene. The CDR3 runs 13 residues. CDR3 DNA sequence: TGCGCCAGCAGCCCGACAGGGGGCGGTGGCTACACCTTC. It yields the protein CASSPTGGGGYTF.

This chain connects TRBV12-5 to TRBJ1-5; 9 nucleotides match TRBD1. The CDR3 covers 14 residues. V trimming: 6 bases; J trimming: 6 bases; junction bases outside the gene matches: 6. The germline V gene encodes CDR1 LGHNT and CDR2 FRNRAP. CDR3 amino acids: CASGGTGKGQPQHF. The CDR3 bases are TGTGCTAGTGGGGGGACAGGGAAGGGTCAGCCCCAGCATTTT.

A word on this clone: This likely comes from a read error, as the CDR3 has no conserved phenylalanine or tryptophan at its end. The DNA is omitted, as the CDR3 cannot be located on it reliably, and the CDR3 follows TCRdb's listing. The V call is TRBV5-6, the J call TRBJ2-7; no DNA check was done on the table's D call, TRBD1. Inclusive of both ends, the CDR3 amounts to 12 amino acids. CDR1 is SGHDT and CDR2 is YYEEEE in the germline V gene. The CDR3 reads CASSLDGGTGSL.

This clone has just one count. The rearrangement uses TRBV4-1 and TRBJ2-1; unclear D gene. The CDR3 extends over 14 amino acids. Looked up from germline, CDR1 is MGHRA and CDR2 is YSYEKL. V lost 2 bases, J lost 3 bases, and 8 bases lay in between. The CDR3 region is CASSQFRVYNEQFF. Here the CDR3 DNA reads TGCGCCAGCAGCCAATTCCGGGTCTACAATGAGCAGTTCTTC.

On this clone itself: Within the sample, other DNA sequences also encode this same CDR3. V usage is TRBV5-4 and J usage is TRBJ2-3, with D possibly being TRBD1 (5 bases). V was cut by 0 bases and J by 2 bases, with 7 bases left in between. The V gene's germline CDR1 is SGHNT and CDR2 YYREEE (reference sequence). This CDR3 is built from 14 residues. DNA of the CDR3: TGTGCCAGCAGCTTGGGGGGCTACACAGATACGCAGTATTTT. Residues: CASSLGGYTDTQYF.